This T cell receptor beta chain is from a study of regulatory T cells in long-lasting Graves disease. The wider study: Prior antithyroid drug treatment in newly diagnosed Graves' patients lasted under 3 months.

Both iRepertoire HTBI primers and Arm-PCR of CDR3 regions were used to build the TCR beta libraries. Per the original data handling: The identification of 62 TRBV and 11 to 15 TRBJ segments was made across samples. Each CDR3 protein gets one entry after TCRdb re-called the multiplex PCR reads with MiXCR. The V and J calls shown here were made by TCRdb, not taken from the authors' results. The table includes roughly 420,000 distinct CDR3 sequences, 15% to 19% detected once. Described time point: newly diagnosed GD, antithyroid drugs for less than 3 months. The TCR library used RNA extracted from PBMCs. By American Thyroid Association guidelines, Graves' disease was diagnosed in the cohort. Trimming removed 6 bases from V and 4 bases from J; junction bases left unmatched: 7. The CDR3 is made up of 15 amino acids.

This material consisted of peripheral blood mononuclear cells (PBMCs), taken at new diagnosis, from a patient treated with antithyroid drugs. V gene TRBV12-3 or TRBV12-4 combines with J gene TRBJ2-2; TRBD2 matches at 8 bases. The TCR sequence derives from a female donor with Graves disease. The CDR3 reads CASRSGGGFTGELFF. The DNA of the CDR3 is TGTGCCAGCAGGTCCGGGGGGGGATTCACCGGGGAGCTGTTTTTT.